The table lists the clone carrying this TCR beta chain with many counts. This specimen comes from a study of early T cells in non-severe SARS-CoV-2 infection. Trimming pared 1 base from V and 3 bases from J, leaving 9 bases between. CDR1 SEHNR and CDR2 FQNEAQ come from the germline V gene (reference sequence). The CDR3 sequence is 14 residues long. Attachment of unique molecular identifiers was made to individual cDNA molecules. TCRdb independently ran MiXCR on the 5' RACE reads; one entry per CDR3 protein. The table lists about 60,000 distinct CDR3 sequences, around 13% of them singletons. Sequenced input: whole blood. The TCR was taken from an adult who was a healthcare worker with PCR-confirmed SARS-CoV-2 infection or an uninfected control (not recorded which). This chain links TRBV7-9 with TRBJ2-5; TRBD1 is a possible D gene (6 bases). This CDR3 is CASSLGGPKETQYF. CDR3 nucleotide sequence: TGTGCCAGCAGCTTAGGGGGGCCGAAAGAGACCCAGTACTTC.